This TCR beta chain was observed in a study of blood T cell repertoires in COVID-19. Each participant's cohort was designated according to participant-reported clinical history. Germline V gene lookup returns CDR1 LNHDA and CDR2 SQIVND (reference sequence). Trimming removed 2 bases from V and 0 bases from J, with 10 bases in between. The CDR3 covers 16 residues. Assay used: immunoSEQ multiplex PCR; TCRdb lists only in-frame clones, some missing. The repertoire has approximately 160,000 clones, more than 75% of them found once; the top ten carry 7%. The origin of this receptor is a woman aged 45 to 65 who had recovered from COVID-19. Sequenced: PBMCs or T cells enriched from blood (not recorded which). The chain has TRBV19 and TRBJ2-2; D is possibly TRBD1 (5 bases). For the CDR3, the DNA is TGTGCCAGTAGTATAAAAGGGGTCGCGAACACCGGGGAGCTGTTTTTT. It codes for CASSIKGVANTGELFF.